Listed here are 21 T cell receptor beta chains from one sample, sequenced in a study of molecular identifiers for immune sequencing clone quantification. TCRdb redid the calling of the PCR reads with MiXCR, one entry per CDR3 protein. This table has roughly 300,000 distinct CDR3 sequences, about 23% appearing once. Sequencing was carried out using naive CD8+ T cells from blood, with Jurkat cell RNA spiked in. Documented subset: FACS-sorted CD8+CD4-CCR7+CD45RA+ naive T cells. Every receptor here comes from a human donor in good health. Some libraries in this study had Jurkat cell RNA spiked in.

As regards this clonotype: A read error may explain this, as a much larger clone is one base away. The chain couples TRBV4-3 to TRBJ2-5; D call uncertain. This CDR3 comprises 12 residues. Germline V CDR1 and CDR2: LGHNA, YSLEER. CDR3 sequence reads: CASSQDQEPQYF. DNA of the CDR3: TGCGCCAGCAGCCAAGACCAAGAGCCCCAGTACTTC.

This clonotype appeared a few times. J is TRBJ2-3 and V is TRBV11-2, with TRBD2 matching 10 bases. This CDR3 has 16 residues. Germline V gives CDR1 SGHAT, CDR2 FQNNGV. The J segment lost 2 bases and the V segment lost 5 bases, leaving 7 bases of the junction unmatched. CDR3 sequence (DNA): TGTGCCAGCAGCCCTTTAGCGGGGGGCTACACAGATACGCAGTATTTT. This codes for CASSPLAGGYTDTQYF.

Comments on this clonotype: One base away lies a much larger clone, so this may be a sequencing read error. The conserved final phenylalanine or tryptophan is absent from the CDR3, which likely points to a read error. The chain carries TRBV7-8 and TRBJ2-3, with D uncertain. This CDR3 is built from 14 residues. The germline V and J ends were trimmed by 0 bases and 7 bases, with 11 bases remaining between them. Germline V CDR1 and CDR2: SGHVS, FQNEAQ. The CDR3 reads CASSLASQVYTQYY. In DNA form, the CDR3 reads TGTGCCAGCAGCTTAGCATCCCAGGTTTATACGCAGTATTAT.

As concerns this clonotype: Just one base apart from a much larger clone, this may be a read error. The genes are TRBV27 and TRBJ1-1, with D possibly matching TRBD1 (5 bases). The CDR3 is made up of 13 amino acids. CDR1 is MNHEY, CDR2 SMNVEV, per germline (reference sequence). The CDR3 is CVSSSAGTPEAFF. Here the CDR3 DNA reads TGTGTCAGCAGTTCTGCGGGGACCCCAGAAGCTTTCTTT.

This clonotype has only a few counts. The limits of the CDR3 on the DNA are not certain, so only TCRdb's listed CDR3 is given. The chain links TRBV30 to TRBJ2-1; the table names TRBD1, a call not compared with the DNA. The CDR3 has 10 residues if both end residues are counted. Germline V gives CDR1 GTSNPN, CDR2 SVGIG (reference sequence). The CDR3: CAWGQGSKFF.

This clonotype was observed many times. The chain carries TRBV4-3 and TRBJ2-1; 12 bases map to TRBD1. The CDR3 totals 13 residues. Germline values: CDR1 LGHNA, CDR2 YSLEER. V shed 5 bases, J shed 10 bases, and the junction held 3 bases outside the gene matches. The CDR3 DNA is TGCGCCAGCAGCTACGGGACAGGGGGCGAGCAGTTCTTC. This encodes CASSYGTGGEQFF.

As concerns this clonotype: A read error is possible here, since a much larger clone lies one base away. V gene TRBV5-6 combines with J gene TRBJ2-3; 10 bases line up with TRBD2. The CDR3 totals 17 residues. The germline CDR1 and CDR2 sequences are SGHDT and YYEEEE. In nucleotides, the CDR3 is TGTGCCAGCAGCATACGACTAGCGGGCCCCTTCACAGATACGCAGTGTTTT. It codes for CASSIRLAGPFTDTQCF.

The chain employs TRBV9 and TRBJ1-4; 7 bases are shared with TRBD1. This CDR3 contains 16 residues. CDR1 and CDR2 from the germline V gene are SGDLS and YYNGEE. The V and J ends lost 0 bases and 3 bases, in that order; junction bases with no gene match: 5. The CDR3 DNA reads TGTGCCAGCAGCGTAGAGTGGGACAGCCCTAATGAAAAACTGTTTTTT. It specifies CASSVEWDSPNEKLFF. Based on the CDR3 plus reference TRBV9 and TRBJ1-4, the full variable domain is DSGVTQTPKHLITATGQRVTLRCSPRSGDLSVYWYQQSLDQGLQFLIQYYNGEERAKGNILERFSAQQFPDLHSELNLSSLELGDSALYFCASSVEWDSPNEKLFFGSGTQLSVL.

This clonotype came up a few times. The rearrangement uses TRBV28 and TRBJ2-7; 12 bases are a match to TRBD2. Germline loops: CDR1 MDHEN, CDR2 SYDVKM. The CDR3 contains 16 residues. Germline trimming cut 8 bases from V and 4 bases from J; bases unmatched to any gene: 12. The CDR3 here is CASGTGLAGPSYEQYF. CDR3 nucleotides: TGTGCCAGCGGTACTGGACTAGCGGGGCCCTCTTACGAGCAGTACTTC. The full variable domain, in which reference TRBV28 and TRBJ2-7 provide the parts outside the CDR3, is DVKVTQSSRYLVKRTGEKVFLECVQDMDHENMFWYRQDPGLGLRLIYFSYDVKMKEKGDIPEGYSVSREKKERFSLILESASTNQTSMYLCASGTGLAGPSYEQYFGPGTRLTVT.

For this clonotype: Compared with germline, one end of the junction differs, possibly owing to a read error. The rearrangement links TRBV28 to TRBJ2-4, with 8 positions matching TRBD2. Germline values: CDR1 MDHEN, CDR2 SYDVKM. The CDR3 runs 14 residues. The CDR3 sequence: CASSHGLAKSIQYF. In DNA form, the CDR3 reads TGTGCCAGCAGTCATGGACTAGCCAAAAGCATTCAGTACTTC.

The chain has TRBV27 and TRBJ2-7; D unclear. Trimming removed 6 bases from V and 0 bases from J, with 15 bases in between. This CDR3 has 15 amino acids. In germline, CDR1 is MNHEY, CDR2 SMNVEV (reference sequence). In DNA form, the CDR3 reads TGTGCCAGCAGGACGAACTACACTAACTCCTACGAGCAGTACTTC. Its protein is CASRTNYTNSYEQYF.

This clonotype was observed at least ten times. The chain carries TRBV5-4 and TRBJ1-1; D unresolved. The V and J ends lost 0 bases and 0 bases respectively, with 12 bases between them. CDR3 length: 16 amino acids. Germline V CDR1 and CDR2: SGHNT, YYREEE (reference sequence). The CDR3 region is CASSLAVYSMNTEAFF. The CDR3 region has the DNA TGTGCCAGCAGCTTGGCCGTGTACAGCATGAACACTGAAGCTTTCTTT.

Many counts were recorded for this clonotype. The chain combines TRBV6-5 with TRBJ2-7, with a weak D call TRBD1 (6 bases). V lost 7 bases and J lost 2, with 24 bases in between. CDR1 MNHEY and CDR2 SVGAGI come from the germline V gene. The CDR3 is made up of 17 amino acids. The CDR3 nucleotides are TGTGCCAGCATTTCACTGGGGGCGCATGATACCCCCTACGAGCAGTACTTC. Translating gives CASISLGAHDTPYEQYF.

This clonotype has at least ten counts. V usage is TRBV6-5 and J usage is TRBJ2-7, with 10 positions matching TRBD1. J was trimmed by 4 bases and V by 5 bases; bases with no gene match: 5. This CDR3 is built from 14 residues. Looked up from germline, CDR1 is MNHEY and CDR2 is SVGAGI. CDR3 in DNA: TGTGCCAGCAGTCCGGGACAGGGGTGGTACGAGCAGTACTTC. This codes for CASSPGQGWYEQYF.

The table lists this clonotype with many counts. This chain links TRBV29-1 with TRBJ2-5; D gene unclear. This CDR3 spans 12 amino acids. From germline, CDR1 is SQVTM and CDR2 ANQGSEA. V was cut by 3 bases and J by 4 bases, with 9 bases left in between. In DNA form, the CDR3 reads TGCAGCGTTGAGTACAGAGGAGAGACCCAGTACTTC. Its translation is CSVEYRGETQYF.

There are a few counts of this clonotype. CDR3 protein: CASSPLRLDEQYF. CDR3 in DNA: TGTGCCAGCAGTCCCCTCCGACTAGACGAGCAGTACTTC. This chain joins TRBV28 and TRBJ2-7, with D maybe TRBD2 (6 bases). The germline V gene encodes CDR1 MDHEN and CDR2 SYDVKM. V gave up 5 bases and J gave up 5 bases, with 13 bases separating them. The CDR3 is 13 residues long.

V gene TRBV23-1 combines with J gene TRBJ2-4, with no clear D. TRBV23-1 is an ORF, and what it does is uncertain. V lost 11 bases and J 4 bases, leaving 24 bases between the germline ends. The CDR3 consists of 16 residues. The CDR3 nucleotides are TGCGCCCGCCGTCGATTTGGGCGTAGGGCGAAAAACATTCAGTACTTC. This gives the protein CARRRFGRRAKNIQYF.

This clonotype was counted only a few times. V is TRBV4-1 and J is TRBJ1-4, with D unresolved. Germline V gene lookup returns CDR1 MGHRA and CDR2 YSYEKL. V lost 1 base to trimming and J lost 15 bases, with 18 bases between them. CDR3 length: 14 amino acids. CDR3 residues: CASSQGVGRGVVFF. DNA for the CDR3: TGCGCCAGCAGCCAAGGAGTGGGTCGGGGAGTGGTGTTTTTT.

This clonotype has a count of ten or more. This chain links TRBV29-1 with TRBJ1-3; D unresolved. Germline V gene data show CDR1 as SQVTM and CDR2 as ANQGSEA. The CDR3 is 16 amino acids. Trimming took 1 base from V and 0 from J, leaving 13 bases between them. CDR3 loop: CSVEGTLGFSGNTIYF. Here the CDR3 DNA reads TGCAGCGTTGAAGGGACGTTAGGATTCTCTGGAAACACCATATATTTT.

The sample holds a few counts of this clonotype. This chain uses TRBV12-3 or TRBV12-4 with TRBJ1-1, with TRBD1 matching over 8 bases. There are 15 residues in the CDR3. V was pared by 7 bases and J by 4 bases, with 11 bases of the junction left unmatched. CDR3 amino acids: CASTAWGQGATEAFF. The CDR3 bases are TGTGCCAGCACCGCCTGGGGGCAGGGGGCCACTGAAGCTTTCTTT.

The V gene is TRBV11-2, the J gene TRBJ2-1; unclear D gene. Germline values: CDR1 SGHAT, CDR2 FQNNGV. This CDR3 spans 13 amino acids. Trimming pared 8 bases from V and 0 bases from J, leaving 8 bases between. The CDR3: CASGSSSYNEQFF. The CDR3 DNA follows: TGTGCCAGCGGTAGCAGCTCCTACAATGAGCAGTTCTTC.